This T cell receptor beta chain comes out of a study of cytomegalovirus exposure and HLA in healthy donors. Only in-frame clones appear in the TCRdb table, and some are missing; sequencing was by immunoSEQ multiplex PCR. The sample has 250,000 to 400,000 clones; about nine tenths are singletons. This CDR3 contains 17 residues. The germline V and J ends were trimmed by 6 bases and 0 bases, with 18 bases remaining between them. Germline CDR1 is LNHDA and CDR2 is SQIVND (reference sequence). Sequenced: PBMCs. The sequence was obtained from a woman under 40 in good health and CMV-seropositive. The rearrangement uses TRBV19 and TRBJ2-1; maybe TRBD1 (6 bases). The CDR3 reads CASSRDRTSSSYNEQFF. Here the CDR3 DNA reads TGTGCCAGTAGCAGAGACAGGACCTCTAGCTCCTACAATGAGCAGTTCTTC.